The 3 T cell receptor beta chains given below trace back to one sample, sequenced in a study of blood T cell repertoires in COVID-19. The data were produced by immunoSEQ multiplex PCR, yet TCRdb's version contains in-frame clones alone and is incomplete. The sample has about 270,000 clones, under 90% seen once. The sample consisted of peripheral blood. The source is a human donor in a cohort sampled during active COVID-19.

The chain's CDR3 is CASSPDRARSYEQYF. In DNA form, the CDR3 reads TGTGCCAGCTCACCTGACAGGGCAAGATCCTACGAGCAGTACTTC. The V gene is TRBV18, the J gene TRBJ2-7; TRBD1 matches 7 bases. Trimming at V came to 3 bases and at J to 1 base, leaving 6 bases not matched to a gene. The CDR3 sequence is 15 residues long. Germline CDR1 is KGHSH and CDR2 is LQKENI.

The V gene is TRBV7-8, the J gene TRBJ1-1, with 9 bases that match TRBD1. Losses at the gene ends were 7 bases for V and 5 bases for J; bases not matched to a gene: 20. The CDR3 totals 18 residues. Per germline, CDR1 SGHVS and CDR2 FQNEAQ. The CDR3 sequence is CASTPQGQGPSPRTEAFF. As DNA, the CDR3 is TGTGCCAGCACCCCCCAAGGACAGGGGCCGTCCCCAAGGACTGAAGCTTTCTTT.

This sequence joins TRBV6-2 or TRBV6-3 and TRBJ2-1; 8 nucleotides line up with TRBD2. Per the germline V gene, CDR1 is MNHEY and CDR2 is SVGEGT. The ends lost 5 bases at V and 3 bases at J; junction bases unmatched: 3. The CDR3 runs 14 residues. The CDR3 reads CASSPGTSYNEQFF. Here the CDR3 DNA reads TGTGCCAGCAGTCCCGGGACTAGCTACAATGAGCAGTTCTTC.